Sequencing of this T cell receptor (beta chain) was carried out in a study of cytomegalovirus exposure and HLA in healthy donors (dated by TCRdb to 2016 to 2017). Study-level background: In an earlier analysis of around 540 of the donors, 250 to 300 Gb of sequence data and some 100 million unique TCR beta sequences from some 170 million T cells were reported. A later analysis re-analyzed previously published TCR beta repertoires from roughly 630 donors and added high-resolution HLA genotyping to study TCR occurrence patterns. The number of donors typed differed by locus, with roughly 620-630 for A, B, C, DRB1 and DQB1, roughly 550 for DQA1, 606 for DPA1, and 450 to 480 for DPB1. Class I and class II HLA loci were covered by the typing at four-digit resolution. High-throughput TCR immunosequencing, statistical association of individual TCRs with disease status, and machine learning were combined to predict cytomegalovirus infection status. A few DR-DQ haplotypes were treated as single units for association and clustering because of strong linkage in the cohort. Using immunosequencing, the study profiled T cell repertoires from approximately 700 subjects and related those repertoires to cytomegalovirus serostatus. Along with the roughly 700-subject first cohort, a separate validation cohort of over a hundred different subjects was used. Roughly 300 gigabases of sequencing data and around 87 million unique TCR sequences were included in an early release covering roughly 600 HLA-typed donors. Rather than drawing on any new phenotypic data, the later analysis identified candidate immune exposures from TCR beta sequences and the way those sequences occurred across donors. Donor age, sex, ethnicity and CMV serostatus were collected together with the repertoire data. Of the roughly 420 genotyped donors, 75% to 85% were placed in the genetic ancestry cluster associated with self-reported Caucasian donors. A later genetic analysis used genome-wide SNP genotypes for about 60% of the roughly 700 donors, treating that subset as a discovery cohort. Every repertoire in the discovery cohort had been generated on one and the same sequencing platform. Among about 370 genotyped donors of the cohort, an average of roughly 230,000 unique TCR beta nucleotide sequences was sequenced per donor, of which roughly 17% were non-productive. The study aimed to test whether cataloging public T cell receptors could reveal signatures of past pathogen exposure. An earlier analysis of 587 of the donors applied high-throughput TCR beta sequencing to assess whether each TCR beta V gene segment acted as functional or pseudogenic. Summary of the overall study and its limitations: A further reported finding was that TCR beta sequences accurately predicted the HLA-A and HLA-B alleles for most subjects in the first cohort. Sequencing depth was assumed to be roughly uniform across donors in the presence/absence analyses, though that assumption may not hold. According to a later analysis, TCR association rates differed among HLA loci, with DRB1 alleles showing the most associated TCRs and HLA-C alleles showing the fewest. The classifier was reported to diagnose cytomegalovirus status with high specificity and sensitivity in both the original and validation cohorts. CMV serostatus was the only immune exposure information available for the cohort. At a false discovery rate of 0.05, a later analysis linked approximately 18,000 TCR beta sequences to specific HLA alleles. Assigning TCR associations to individual alleles was difficult when HLA alleles, especially DR and DQ, strongly co-occurred. Linkage disequilibrium might explain the correlated functional status among segregating V segments, but an unknown experimental factor could not be excluded. A few of the identified cytomegalovirus-associated TCR beta chains were confirmed in vitro to be specific for cytomegalovirus antigens. Some IMGT-functional V segments, including TRBV6-2 and TRBV6-3, could not be told apart with the 87-base-pair reads, so those segments were excluded. The sequencing pipeline was judged likely to have produced a cluster of highly shared sequence variants as a technical artifact. An earlier analysis of 587 of the donors showed that most TCR beta V segments appeared in productive rearrangements either about 90% or about 30% of the time, which broadly matched IMGT annotations. A later genetic analysis associated a missense DCLRE1C variant with V-gene and J-gene trimming of TCR beta chains, and an independent cohort replicated the association. Several of the top co-occurrence clusters appeared to be linked to parvovirus B19, influenza, CMV and Epstein-Barr virus, according to a later analysis. In a later analysis, HLA-associated TCR beta chains showed more clonal expansion and lower generation probabilities than non-associated chains that were equally common. The earlier analysis of 587 of the donors excluded approximately 15 rarely observed V segments, including chromosome 9 orphons, because counts were too low. Most CMV-associated TCR beta chains appeared to be HLA-restricted in a later analysis, and the HLA associations seemed to be driven largely by CMV exposure. Across donors, most TCR sequences were observed very rarely, whereas some public TCRs were present in many individuals. In a later genetic analysis, fewer N-insertions in productive TCRs were reported among donors in an Asian-associated ancestry cluster than the roughly 700-donor mean. This cohort had only TCR beta chains sequenced, and the lack of alpha or paired-chain data limited which features could be detected. The study gave a list of 150 to 200 TCR beta chains associated with cytomegalovirus. It was suggested by the authors that the approach could potentially be generalized to other disease states and immunological phenotypes. Because HLA typing was unavailable for some donors at each locus, only the typed subset was used in association tests.

On this clone itself: Its specific antigen is unknown. No much larger clone is present one base from it, and per-base qualities are unavailable.

Library prep was done by the immunoSEQ multiplex PCR assay. For the multiplex PCR, a mixture combining 60 forward primers for TCR Vbeta segments and 13 reverse primers for TCR Jbeta segments was used. A multiplex PCR assay on genomic DNA amplified the CDR3 region of rearranged TCR beta genes. The amplified TCR beta libraries were sequenced on the Illumina HiSeq System as 87-base-pair reads. In the paper's pipeline: Across the roughly 700 repertoires, a later analysis counted about 81 million unique TCR beta chains, around 10 million of which were shared by at least two donors. A nearest-neighbor algorithm error-corrected the raw reads and collapsed the reads into unique sequences, merging closely related sequences to remove PCR and sequencing errors. V, D and J gene segments were assigned by aligning CDR3 sequences to IMGT reference sequences. Each retained sequence needed at least a six-nucleotide match to both a V gene segment and a J gene segment. A rearrangement was called productive if the CDR3 had no stop codons and remained in frame with V and J, and every other rearrangement was called non-productive. CDR3 was defined according to IMGT convention as the region running from the second conserved V-encoded cysteine to the conserved J-encoded phenylalanine. The earlier analysis of around 640 of the donors excluded sequences that lacked an unambiguous match to a single V gene segment. In an earlier analysis of roughly 600 of the donors, a V segment was called functional when productive rearrangements were above 56.7%, and segregating when the standard deviation between donors exceeded 5%. A statistical classification framework was built to diagnose cytomegalovirus status from the catalog of TCR beta chain sequences. A later analysis assigned V and J genes by comparing TCR nucleotide sequences with IMGT/GENE-DB human TR gene sequences. The TCRdist pipeline was used in a later analysis to assign CDR3 sequences and most-parsimonious VDJ recombination scenarios. In a later analysis, each TCR beta chain was defined by its CDR3 amino acid sequence together with its V-gene family, and reads lacking a unique V-gene family were excluded. As a way to deal with suspected cross-contamination and a sequencing artifact, a later analysis dropped nearly 600 nucleotide sequences that were highly shared and had low generation probability. For each public chain, a later analysis derived a clonal expansion index from normalized ranks of inferred template counts within each repertoire. A later analysis computed generation probabilities with a VDJ recombination model fitted to out-of-frame rearrangements, and checked the results against IGoR. Hypergeometric tests were used in a later analysis to score TCR-TCR, TCR-HLA and TCR-CMV co-occurrence, with a repertoire-size bias correction applied to the TCR pairs. False discovery rates were estimated in a later analysis by permuting HLA or CMV assignments 20 times. In a later analysis, co-occurring TCRs were grouped with DBSCAN, and TCRdist sequence similarity was added when clustering was performed within HLA-allele-positive subsets. For co-occurrence clustering, repertoires with fewer than 30,000 or more than 120,000 public chains were excluded, along with roughly 5 repertoires with anomalous nucleotide sharing. In its TCRdb copy, this immuneACCESS table keeps in-frame sequences only and misses some clones. Where compared with another copy, unresolved V genes explain less than half of these, and the others have no known cause. The V and J calls and clone size come from that table; D and trimming were worked out from the DNA. The sample data list some 97,000 clones, and 84% of these were observed just once. Approximately 1.2% of the sample belongs to the ten largest clones.

The cohort comprised 550 to 700 healthy bone marrow donors. Cohort members were all nominally healthy when sampled, although unrecorded immune exposures were likely present. The donor was CMV seronegative and was included in the group of approximately 350 seronegative cohort members. Every donor gave a peripheral blood sample, and the peripheral blood mononuclear cells from that sample were used for TCR beta sequencing. Genomic DNA was extracted from the blood cell samples with the Qiagen DNeasy Blood Extraction Kit. CDR1 and CDR2 are drawn from the germline V gene (reference sequence): MNHEY, SMNVEV. The CDR3 covers 14 residues, taking in both the cysteine and the phenylalanine. Only the CDR3 DNA is retained, 42 bases long and in frame from the first base. V loses 2 bases, J loses 1 base, and the germline ends lie 9 bases apart.

The chain is encoded by TRBV27 joined to TRBJ2-7, with the D gene not confidently named. The clonotype comes from a woman younger than 35 in good health and CMV-seronegative. Sequencing was performed on PBMCs. The CDR3 loop reads CASSLGLFSYEQYF. In nucleotide form, the sequence is TGTGCCAGCAGTTTAGGGCTTTTTTCCTACGAGCAGTACTTC.